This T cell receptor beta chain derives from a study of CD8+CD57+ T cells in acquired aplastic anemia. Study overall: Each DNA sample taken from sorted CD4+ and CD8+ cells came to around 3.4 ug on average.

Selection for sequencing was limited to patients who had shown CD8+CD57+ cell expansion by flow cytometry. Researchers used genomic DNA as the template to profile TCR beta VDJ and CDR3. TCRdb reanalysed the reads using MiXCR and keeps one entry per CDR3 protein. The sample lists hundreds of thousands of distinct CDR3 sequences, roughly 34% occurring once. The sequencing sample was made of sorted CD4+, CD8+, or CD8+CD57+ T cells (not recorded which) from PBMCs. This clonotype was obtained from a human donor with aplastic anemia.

The CDR3: CSGTTGTGDYEQYF. The CDR3 bases are TGCAGTGGGACAACAGGGACAGGTGACTACGAGCAGTACTTC. This sequence joins TRBV20-1 and TRBJ2-5, with 8 bases matching TRBD1. The J call may be mistaken, given a closer DNA end match to TRBJ2-7. The CDR3 length is 14 residues. Germline V lookup: CDR1 DFQATT, CDR2 SNEGSKA (reference sequence).